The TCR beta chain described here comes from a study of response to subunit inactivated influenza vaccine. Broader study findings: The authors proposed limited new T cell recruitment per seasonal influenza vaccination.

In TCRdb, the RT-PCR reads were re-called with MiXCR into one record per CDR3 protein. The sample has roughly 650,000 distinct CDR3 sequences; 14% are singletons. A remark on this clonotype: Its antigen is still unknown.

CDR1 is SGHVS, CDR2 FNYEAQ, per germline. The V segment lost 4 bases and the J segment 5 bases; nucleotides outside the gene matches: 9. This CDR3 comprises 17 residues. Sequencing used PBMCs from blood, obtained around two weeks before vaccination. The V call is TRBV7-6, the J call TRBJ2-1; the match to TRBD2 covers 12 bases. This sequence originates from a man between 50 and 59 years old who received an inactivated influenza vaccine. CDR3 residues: CASSSSLAGGPNNEQFF. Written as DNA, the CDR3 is TGTGCCAGCAGCTCCTCACTAGCGGGGGGCCCAAACAATGAGCAGTTCTTC. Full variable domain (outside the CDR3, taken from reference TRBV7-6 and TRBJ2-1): GAGVSQSPRYKVTKRGQDVALRCDPISGHVSLYWYRQALGQGPEFLTYFNYEAQQDKSGLPNDRFSAERPEGSISTLTIQRTEQRDSAMYRCASSSSLAGGPNNEQFFGPGTRLTVL.